The 7 T cell receptor beta chains reported below all come from one sample, sequenced in a study of blood T cell repertoires in COVID-19. Repertoires were generated with immunoSEQ multiplex PCR, while TCRdb's copy carries only in-frame clones and drops some. The table has 270,000 or so clones, 85% to 90% seen once. The sequenced sample consisted of peripheral blood. Source of these receptors: a human donor in a cohort sampled during active COVID-19.

The chain couples TRBV5-1 to TRBJ1-1, with 12 bases identical to TRBD1. CDR3 length: 16 amino acids. After removal of 4 bases from V and 4 bases from J, the junction contained 8 bases not matched to a gene. Germline values: CDR1 SGHRS, CDR2 YFSETQ. In nucleotides, the CDR3 is TGCGCCAGCAGCCCGGGACAGGGGGCGTTGGGCACTGAAGCTTTCTTT. Translating it yields CASSPGQGALGTEAFF.

J is TRBJ2-7 and V is TRBV4-1, with 12 bases that match TRBD1. Per the germline V gene, CDR1 is MGHRA and CDR2 is YSYEKL. Trimming removed 4 bases from V and 7 bases from J; junction bases left unmatched: 8. The CDR3 is 15 amino acids. The CDR3 spells CASSRPGQGAREQYF. As DNA, the CDR3 is TGCGCCAGCAGCCGACCGGGACAGGGGGCAAGAGAGCAGTACTTC.

The V and J genes are TRBV5-8 and TRBJ2-1; D is undetermined. Trimming removed 1 base at V and 0 bases at J, with 8 bases between. Germline loops: CDR1 SGHTS, CDR2 YDEGEE. The CDR3 runs to 15 residues. CDR3 amino acids: CASSLLRSSYNEQFF. In DNA form, the CDR3 reads TGTGCCAGCAGCTTGCTAAGGAGCTCCTACAATGAGCAGTTCTTC.

This clone was observed a few times. The chain uses TRBV5-8 and TRBJ1-1; maybe TRBD1 (5 bases). The germline gives CDR1 SGHTS, CDR2 YDEGEE. Trimming shortened V by 2 bases and J by 8 bases, and 7 bases separated the two germline ends. The CDR3 extends over 11 amino acids. The CDR3 DNA is TGTGCCAGCAGCTTTACAGGCGAAGCTTTCTTT. It is translated as CASSFTGEAFF.

The chain has TRBV6-2 or TRBV6-3 and TRBJ1-6; maybe TRBD1 (5 bases). Germline lookup yields CDR1 MNHEY and CDR2 SVGEGT. V was cut by 4 bases and J by 8 bases, with 15 bases left in between. This CDR3 spans 15 amino acids. The CDR3 bases are TGTGCCAGCAGTTTCCGCCGGACACCTGATTCACCCCTCCACTTT. Protein product: CASSFRRTPDSPLHF.

The genes are TRBV14 and TRBJ1-3; D possibly corresponds to TRBD1 (6 bases). In germline, CDR1 is SGHDN, CDR2 FVKESK. The CDR3 sequence is 15 residues long. V gave up 2 bases and J gave up 4 bases, with 12 bases separating them. The CDR3, as DNA: TGTGCCAGCAGCCAACAGCAGGGGTACGGAAACACCATATATTTT. Translating gives CASSQQQGYGNTIYF.

The J gene is TRBJ2-1, the V gene TRBV27, with D maybe TRBD2 (5 bases). The CDR3 consists of 15 residues. Germline loops: CDR1 MNHEY, CDR2 SMNVEV (reference sequence). Trimming took 0 bases from V and 10 from J, leaving 16 bases between them. CDR3 sequence: CASSLSPFRTGEQFF. The CDR3 DNA reads TGTGCCAGCAGTTTATCCCCGTTCCGAACGGGGGAGCAGTTCTTC.